This T cell receptor (beta chain) was identified in a study of cytomegalovirus exposure and HLA in healthy donors (dated by TCRdb to about 2017). With respect to the entire study: According to an earlier analysis of 450 to 650 of the donors, some 180 million T cells yielded 117 million unique TCR beta sequences and about 300 Gb of sequence data. Besides the first cohort of under 700 subjects, a separate validation cohort made up of over a hundred different subjects was used. An earlier analysis of approximately 500 of the donors applied high-throughput TCR beta sequencing to assess whether each TCR beta V gene segment acted as functional or pseudogenic. The later analysis used no new phenotypic data to find candidate immune exposures, relying instead on TCR beta sequences and their occurrence across donors. A later genetic analysis took genome-wide SNP genotypes for about 60% of the roughly 670 donors and used that subset as a discovery cohort. HLA typing included class I and class II loci at four-digit resolution. The number of typed donors differed by locus: about 629-630 for A, B, C, DRB1 and DQB1; 522 for DQA1; 606 for DPA1; and approximately 450 for DPB1. Among 398 genotyped donors of the cohort, an average of about 240,000 unique TCR beta nucleotide sequences were sequenced per donor, roughly 18% of them non-productive. In a later analysis, previously published TCR beta repertoires from hundreds of donors were re-analyzed and high-resolution HLA genotyping was added so that TCR occurrence patterns could be studied. Four or five DR-DQ haplotypes were handled as single units for association and clustering, since linkage in the cohort was strong. High-throughput TCR immunosequencing, statistical association of individual TCRs with disease status, and machine learning were combined to predict cytomegalovirus infection status. All discovery cohort repertoires had been generated using a single sequencing platform. The aim of the study was to test whether cataloging public T cell receptors could identify signatures of past pathogen exposure. An early release that covered several hundred HLA-typed donors contained around 300 gigabases of sequencing data and around 80 million unique TCR sequences. Of the 350 to 450 genotyped donors, over 80% were placed in the genetic ancestry cluster associated with self-reported Caucasian donors. Donor age, sex, ethnicity and CMV serostatus were compiled alongside the repertoire data. The T cell repertoires of some 670 subjects were profiled by immunosequencing and related to cytomegalovirus serostatus. Overall study outcomes, separate from this receptor: Strong co-occurrence of HLA alleles, especially DR and DQ, made assigning TCR associations to individual alleles difficult. In an earlier analysis of roughly 500 of the donors, most TCR beta V segments appeared in productive rearrangements about 87% or about 30% of the time, broadly matching IMGT annotations. Most TCR sequences were observed very rarely across donors, whereas some public TCRs were present in many individuals. The authors suggested that the approach could potentially be generalized to other disease states and immunological phenotypes. An association between a missense DCLRE1C variant and V-gene and J-gene trimming of TCR beta chains was found in a later genetic analysis and replicated in an independent cohort. In a later genetic analysis, fewer N-insertions in productive TCRs were reported among donors in an Asian-associated ancestry cluster than the approximately 710-donor mean. Because HLA typing was unavailable for some donors at each locus, only the typed subset was used in association tests. The sequencing pipeline was judged likely to have produced a cluster of highly shared sequence variants as a technical artifact. Correlated functional status among segregating V segments might be attributable to linkage disequilibrium, but an unknown experimental factor could not be ruled out. At a false discovery rate of 0.05, a later analysis linked roughly 17,000 TCR beta sequences to specific HLA alleles. The 87-base-pair reads could not distinguish some IMGT-functional V segments, including TRBV6-2 and TRBV6-3, so those segments were excluded. A further reported finding was that TCR beta sequences accurately predicted the HLA-A and HLA-B alleles for most subjects in the first cohort. In a later analysis, TCR association rates were found to vary across HLA loci, with the most associated TCRs seen for DRB1 alleles and the fewest for HLA-C alleles. The cohort was sequenced for TCR beta chains only, and without alpha or paired-chain data the features that could be detected were limited. A later analysis found that HLA-associated TCR beta chains were more clonally expanded and had lower generation probabilities than equally common non-associated chains. Sequencing depth was assumed to be roughly uniform across donors in the presence/absence analyses, though that assumption may not hold. For the cohort, immune exposure information was limited to CMV serostatus. Roughly 15 rarely observed V segments, including chromosome 9 orphons, were excluded from the earlier analysis of about 500 of the donors because counts were too low. In vitro tests confirmed that a few of the cytomegalovirus-associated TCR beta chains recognize cytomegalovirus antigens. According to a later analysis, most CMV-associated TCR beta chains appeared to be HLA-restricted, and the HLA associations seemed to be driven largely by CMV exposure. The study listed approximately 150 TCR beta chains as associated with cytomegalovirus. Several of the top co-occurrence clusters appeared to be linked to parvovirus B19, influenza, CMV and Epstein-Barr virus, according to a later analysis. In both the original and validation cohorts, the classifier was reported to diagnose cytomegalovirus status with high specificity and sensitivity.

From V the trimming removes 5 bases and from J it removes 0 bases, while the gene matches leave 3 bases of the junction unaccounted for. The CDR3 measures 15 amino acids from cysteine to phenylalanine. This entry keeps only the CDR3 DNA: 45 bases, framed from base 1. As encoded in the germline V gene (reference sequence), CDR1 is MNHEY while CDR2 is SMNVEV. The cohort consisted of 600 or so healthy bone marrow donors. At the time of sampling, every cohort member was nominally healthy, though immune exposures that went unrecorded were likely present. The donor tested CMV seronegative and was one of the 352 seronegative cohort members. Every donor gave a peripheral blood sample, and the peripheral blood mononuclear cells from that sample were used for TCR beta sequencing. The Qiagen DNeasy Blood Extraction Kit was used to extract genomic DNA from the blood cell samples. Of note for this clone: Its cognate antigen has yet to be identified. Per-base quality was not reported, and no clone a single base away is much larger than it.

Library preparation was by the immunoSEQ multiplex PCR assay. The multiplex PCR relied on a mix of 60 forward primers for TCR Vbeta segments and 13 reverse primers for TCR Jbeta segments. Amplification of the CDR3 region of rearranged TCR beta genes was performed with a multiplex PCR assay on genomic DNA. The amplified TCR beta libraries were sequenced on the Illumina HiSeq System as 87-base-pair reads. From the authors' description of their analysis: A later analysis tallied around 80 million unique TCR beta chains across the 666 repertoires, and around 10 million of those chains were shared by two or more donors. Raw reads were error-corrected and collapsed into unique sequences with a nearest-neighbor algorithm that merged closely related sequences to remove PCR and sequencing errors. Alignment of CDR3 sequences to IMGT reference sequences was used to assign V, D and J gene segments. For a sequence to be retained, at least a six-nucleotide match to both a V gene segment and a J gene segment was required. Rearrangements were called productive when the CDR3 lacked stop codons and stayed in frame with V and J; all others were non-productive. Following IMGT convention, CDR3 was defined as the stretch from the second conserved V-encoded cysteine up to the conserved J-encoded phenylalanine. The earlier analysis of about 610 of the donors excluded sequences that lacked an unambiguous match to a single V gene segment. An earlier analysis of around 600 of the donors classified V segments as functional when productive rearrangements were above 56.7% and as segregating when the standard deviation between donors was above 5%. A statistical classification framework was developed to diagnose cytomegalovirus status using the catalog of TCR beta chain sequences. In a later analysis, TCR nucleotide sequences were compared against IMGT/GENE-DB human TR gene sequences so that V and J genes could be assigned. A later analysis assigned CDR3 sequences and most-parsimonious VDJ recombination scenarios with the TCRdist pipeline. In a later analysis, each TCR beta chain was defined by its CDR3 amino acid sequence together with its V-gene family, and reads lacking a unique V-gene family were excluded. A later analysis removed roughly 590 highly shared, low-generation-probability nucleotide sequences to deal with suspected cross-contamination and a sequencing artifact. In a later analysis, a clonal expansion index was calculated for each public chain from normalized within-repertoire ranks of inferred template counts. In a later analysis, generation probabilities were computed using a VDJ recombination model fitted to out-of-frame rearrangements, and the results were checked against IGoR. In a later analysis, hypergeometric tests were used to score TCR-TCR, TCR-HLA and TCR-CMV co-occurrence, with a repertoire-size bias correction applied to TCR pairs. To estimate false discovery rates, a later analysis permuted the HLA or CMV assignments 20 times. A later analysis grouped co-occurring TCRs with DBSCAN, adding TCRdist sequence similarity when clustering within HLA-allele-positive subsets. Repertoires with fewer than 30,000 or more than 120,000 public chains, plus five repertoires with anomalous nucleotide sharing, were excluded from co-occurrence clustering. TCRdb obtained this table from immuneACCESS and retained in-frame rearrangements with V and J assigned. These tables miss some clones; where compared with another copy, unresolved V genes account for less than half of the shortfall, and the remainder is unexplained. The V and J calls and clone size come from that table; D and trimming were worked out from the DNA. The sample includes about 220,000 clones, with roughly 88% observed a single time. The ten largest make up roughly 0.7% of the sample.

This receptor was taken from a boy between 2 and 10 years old in good health and CMV-seronegative. Material: PBMCs. Recombination connected TRBV27 to TRBJ2-2; 7 junctional bases match TRBD1. The DNA sequence is given as TGTGCCAGCAGTCTAGACAGGGCGAACACCGGGGAGCTGTTTTTT. Its protein reads: CASSLDRANTGELFF.